A selection of T cell receptor beta chains follows, all from one sample in a study of cytomegalovirus exposure and HLA in healthy donors. The method was immunoSEQ multiplex PCR; TCRdb's version includes in-frame clones alone and lacks a portion of them. This table holds around 60,000 clones, 85% to 95% found once. The source material was PBMCs. The receptors stem from a man between 18 and 35 years old in good health and CMV-seropositive. The CDR3 runs from the conserved cysteine through the conserved F or W. A D gene is named only where the DNA matches it firmly. Some rows mark clone size as missing; the rest say once, few, many or name a class of expanded clone.

j_gene | v_gene | abundance | d_gene | CDR3aa | CDR3nt
TRBJ2-5 | TRBV30 | NA | TRBD2 | CAWSVSSGGSWETQYF | TGTGCCTGGAGTGTTTCTAGCGGGGGTAGTTGGGAGACCCAGTACTTC
TRBJ2-2 | TRBV7-3 | NA | NA | CASSLTSARSGTGELFF | TGTGCCAGCAGCTTAACGTCTGCCAGATCGGGCACCGGGGAGCTGTTTTTT
TRBJ2-7 | TRBV5-5 | NA | TRBD1 | CASSRGQVALYEQYF | TGTGCCAGCAGCAGGGGACAGGTGGCACTCTACGAGCAGTACTTC
TRBJ2-1 | TRBV11-3 | once | TRBD1 | CASSLVGDRGNNEQFF | TGTGCCAGCAGCTTAGTAGGGGACAGGGGTAACAATGAGCAGTTCTTC
TRBJ1-4 | TRBV6-6 | once | TRBD1 | CASRAGTGPPREKLFF | TGTGCCAGCAGGGCCGGGACAGGGCCCCCGCGCGAAAAACTGTTTTTT
TRBJ2-3 | TRBV9 | NA | TRBD2 | CASSGTSGGRTSTDTQYF | TGTGCCAGCAGCGGGACTAGCGGGGGGAGAACTAGCACAGATACGCAGTATTTT
TRBJ2-7 | TRBV5-4 | NA | TRBD1 | CASSLRDRGSEQYF | TGTGCCAGCAGCTTGCGGGACAGGGGGTCCGAGCAGTACTTC
TRBJ1-1 | TRBV27 | NA | NA | CASTSGLGTEAFF | TGTGCCAGCACCTCAGGTCTGGGCACTGAAGCTTTCTTT
TRBJ1-2 | TRBV2 | NA | TRBD1 | CASTRTGVDGYTF | TGTGCCAGCACACGGACAGGGGTGGATGGCTACACCTTC
TRBJ2-5 | TRBV11-2 | NA | TRBD1 | CASSFSGGLETQYF | TGTGCCAGCAGCTTTTCAGGGGGCTTGGAGACCCAGTACTTC
TRBJ2-7 | TRBV2 | NA | TRBD2 | CASSAGSGRARYF | TGTGCCAGCAGTGCGGGTAGCGGGAGGGCCCGGTACTTC
TRBJ2-1 | TRBV18 | NA | NA | CASSPPSPGISYNEQFF | TGTGCCAGCTCACCACCTTCACCCGGGATATCCTACAATGAGCAGTTCTTC
TRBJ2-5 | TRBV5-1 | NA | TRBD2 | CASSLGNSGKETQYF | TGCGCCAGCAGCTTGGGTAATAGCGGGAAAGAGACCCAGTACTTC
TRBJ1-3 | TRBV7-2 | NA | NA | CASSFPGGNTIYF | TGTGCCAGCAGCTTCCCCGGGGGAAACACCATATATTTT
TRBJ1-2 | TRBV11-3 | NA | TRBD1 | CASSPDRGRGYTF | TGTGCCAGCAGCCCAGACAGGGGCCGTGGCTACACCTTC
TRBJ2-7 | TRBV19 | NA | NA | CASSGSYEQYF | TGTGCCAGTAGCGGCTCCTACGAGCAGTACTTC
TRBJ2-1 | TRBV19 | NA | NA | CASSFGAGANNEQFF | TGTGCCAGTAGTTTTGGGGCGGGGGCCAACAATGAGCAGTTCTTC
TRBJ2-3 | TRBV2 | NA | NA | CASSEADTDTQYF | TGTGCCAGCAGTGAGGCAGACACAGATACGCAGTATTTT
TRBJ1-1 | TRBV5-4 | NA | TRBD1 | CASSAKQGAGTEAFF | TGTGCCAGCAGCGCCAAACAGGGGGCAGGTACTGAAGCTTTCTTT
TRBJ2-7 | TRBV27 | NA | NA | CASSSHVGGSLFAYEQYF | TGTGCCAGCAGTAGCCACGTGGGGGGTTCCCTATTCGCCTACGAGCAGTACTTC
TRBJ1-6 | TRBV6-5 | NA | NA | CASSLLVASPLHF | TGTGCCAGCAGTCTGTTGGTAGCATCACCCCTCCACTTT
TRBJ1-1 | TRBV18 | NA | TRBD1 | CASSRPKDRGPSYTEAFF | TGTGCCAGCTCACGGCCTAAGGACAGGGGGCCGTCGTACACTGAAGCTTTCTTT
TRBJ1-2 | TRBV4-1 | NA | NA | CASSQGPPRNYGYTF | TGCGCCAGCAGCCAAGGTCCTCCGCGAAACTATGGCTACACCTTC
TRBJ2-7 | TRBV18 | NA | NA | CASSPQEVSDYEQYF | TGTGCCAGCTCACCCCAGGAGGTCTCTGACTACGAGCAGTACTTC
TRBJ1-2 | TRBV6-5 | NA | NA | CASNQGSGGYTF | TGTGCCAGCAACCAGGGTTCGGGTGGCTACACCTTC